The rows below give T cell receptor beta chains drawn from one sample of a study of cytotoxic CD8 clonotypes in ibrutinib-treated CLL. Only in-frame clones appear in the TCRdb table, and some are missing; sequencing was by immunoSEQ multiplex PCR. The table has approximately 150,000 clones, roughly four fifths seen once. The sample was PBMCs, taken after 24 months of ibrutinib treatment. The receptors were sampled from a human donor with chronic lymphocytic leukemia. The CDR3 runs from the conserved cysteine through the conserved F or W. Fields, in order: clone size, D gene, J gene, V gene, CDR3 protein, CDR3 DNA. The D gene is left open where the match is weak. Part of the rows lack a size; the others show once, few, many or a class for expanded clones.

>.|.|TRBJ1-4|TRBV28
CASSLRVTPMTNEKLFF
TGTGCCAGCAGTTTAAGGGTGACCCCTATGACTAATGAAAAACTGTTTTTT
>.|.|TRBJ2-7|TRBV18
CASSPGGGVSYEQYF
TGTGCCAGCTCACCTGGAGGAGGGGTTAGCTACGAGCAGTACTTC
>.|.|TRBJ1-3|TRBV5-1
CASSLGGTFENTIYF
TGCGCCAGCAGCTTAGGGGGGACTTTTGAGAACACCATATATTTT
>once|.|TRBJ2-3|TRBV30
CAWSGTPDTQYF
TGTGCCTGGAGTGGAACACCAGATACGCAGTATTTT
>.|TRBD1|TRBJ2-3|TRBV19
CASSPRQGTWTDTQYF
TGTGCCAGTAGTCCCCGACAGGGGACCTGGACAGATACGCAGTATTTT
>.|.|TRBJ2-5|TRBV4-2
CASRDLGGQEETQYF
TGTGCCAGCAGGGACCTCGGGGGCCAGGAAGAGACCCAGTACTTC
>.|TRBD1|TRBJ2-6|TRBV28
CASSRGWDRGQIGANVLTF
TGTGCCAGCAGCCGGGGATGGGACAGGGGGCAAATTGGGGCCAACGTCCTGACTTTC
>.|TRBD1|TRBJ1-2|TRBV28
CASRGTGLPNYGYTF
TGTGCCAGCCGCGGGACAGGGCTTCCTAACTATGGCTACACCTTC
>.|TRBD2|TRBJ2-7|TRBV5-1
CASSLWTSHSYEQYF
TGCGCCAGCAGCCTGTGGACTAGCCACTCCTACGAGCAGTACTTC
>.|.|TRBJ1-1|TRBV11-1
CASRIRLGNTEAFF
TGTGCCAGCAGGATCCGTTTGGGCAACACTGAAGCTTTCTTT
>once|.|TRBJ2-1|TRBV7-9
CASGFDRIYNEQFF
TGTGCCAGCGGGTTCGACAGGATCTACAATGAGCAGTTCTTC
>.|TRBD1|TRBJ2-2|TRBV7-2
CASSLYRWTGDTGELFF
TGTGCCAGCAGCTTATATAGGTGGACAGGAGACACCGGGGAGCTGTTTTTT
>.|TRBD1|TRBJ1-6|TRBV5-4
CASSHPTGTASNSPLHF
TGTGCCAGCAGCCACCCGACAGGGACGGCGAGTAATTCACCCCTCCACTTT
>.|.|TRBJ2-5|TRBV2
CASSLAGRETQYF
TGTGCCAGCAGTCTCGCGGGGAGAGAGACCCAGTACTTC
>.|TRBD1|TRBJ1-1|TRBV2
CASRPQGVNTEAFF
TGTGCCAGCAGGCCACAGGGGGTTAACACTGAAGCTTTCTTT
>.|.|TRBJ2-3|TRBV18
CASSPNSWTSSTDTQYF
TGTGCCAGCTCACCCAATTCTTGGACTTCTAGCACAGATACGCAGTATTTT
>.|.|TRBJ2-3|TRBV7-8
CASSSLVLSTDTQYF
TGTGCCAGCAGCTCCCTCGTCCTAAGCACAGATACGCAGTATTTT
>.|TRBD1|TRBJ2-7|TRBV11-2
CACSIGTADLGEYF
TGTGCCTGCAGCATAGGGACAGCGGATCTGGGGGAGTACTTC
>.|.|TRBJ2-2|TRBV15
CATSRDLRGTTGELFF
TGTGCCACCAGCAGAGATCTACGGGGAACCACCGGGGAGCTGTTTTTT
>.|.|TRBJ2-2|TRBV5-1
CASSFASGTNTGELFF
TGCGCCAGCAGCTTCGCCTCCGGGACTAACACCGGGGAGCTGTTTTTT
>.|.|TRBJ1-4|TRBV6-6
CASSYSPGRSEKLFF
TGTGCCAGCAGTTACTCGCCGGGGAGGAGTGAAAAACTGTTTTTT
>.|.|TRBJ1-1|TRBV15
CATSRSGDSEAFF
TGTGCCACCAGCAGATCAGGGGATTCTGAAGCTTTCTTT